The clone carrying this T cell receptor (beta chain) was seen ten or more times. The target antigen is unknown. This sample is drawn from a study of blood T cells in healthy people across ages. General observations from the study: Estimates of total diversity, which came from one million sequenced T cells, were considered to be underestimates.

A sample-barcoded 5' primer and a J-beta primer mix were used in a second PCR of roughly 6 to 11 cycles. TCRdb reprocessed the 5' RACE reads via MiXCR and lists one record per CDR3 protein. Here the sample spans hundreds of thousands of distinct CDR3 sequences, about 32% being singletons. V was clipped by 3 bases and J by 0 bases; unmatched bases: 4. This CDR3 is 15 amino acids long. Germline values: CDR1 KGHSH, CDR2 LQKENI. Isolated PBMCs totaled at least 6.5 million in each sample. V gene TRBV18 combines with J gene TRBJ2-7; 8 positions match TRBD2. The sample comprised blood. This sequence was found in a woman older than 75 in good health. Written as DNA, the CDR3 is TGTGCCAGCTCACCCCGTAGCGGGAACTCCTACGAGCAGTACTTC. Protein: CASSPRSGNSYEQYF. Combining the CDR3 with reference TRBV18 and TRBJ2-7 gives the whole variable domain NAGVMQNPRHLVRRRGQEARLRCSPMKGHSHVYWYRQLPEEGLKFMVYLQKENIIDESGMPKERFSAEFPKEGPSILRIQQVVRGDSAAYFCASSPRSGNSYEQYFGPGTRLTVT.